These T cell receptor beta chains were read from a single sample in a study of CD8 T cells in Susac syndrome. A single record per CDR3 protein comes from TCRdb applying MiXCR to the immunoSEQ multiplex PCR reads. The profile covers more than 65,000 distinct CDR3 sequences, with over 90% appearing a single time and about 0.25% taken by the ten largest. Sequencing was done on a sample of CD8+ T cells from PBMCs. These receptors came from a human donor in good health. Both conserved end residues are part of each CDR3. A D gene is named only where the DNA matches it firmly. Clone size is shown for a subset of rows, as once, few, many or a class of expanded clone.

D	V	size	J	DNA	CDR3
.	TRBV27	once	TRBJ2-7	TGTGCCAGCAGAAATTGGGACGGCCGCTCCTACGAGCAGTACTTC	CASRNWDGRSYEQYF
.	TRBV12-3/TRBV12-4	.	TRBJ1-1	TGTGCCAGCGGTCAGGCGGGGATGAACACTGAAGCTTTCTTT	CASGQAGMNTEAFF
.	TRBV29-1	.	TRBJ1-2	TGCAGCGCTCCAGGGGACTCATTCTATGGCTACACCTTC	CSAPGDSFYGYTF
.	TRBV20-1	.	TRBJ1-5	TGCAGTGCTACAGGGTTTATTGGCAATCAGCCCCAGCATTTT	CSATGFIGNQPQHF
.	TRBV7-6	.	TRBJ2-6	TGTGCCAGCAGCCCGACCTCTGGGGCCAACGTCCTGACTTTC	CASSPTSGANVLTF
TRBD1	TRBV29-1	.	TRBJ2-7	TGCAGCGTCCCCTACTCTGGACAGGGCGTTGGAGAGCAGTACTTC	CSVPYSGQGVGEQYF
.	TRBV7-9	.	TRBJ2-6	TGTGCCAGCAGCGGGAGACTGACTGGGGCCAACGTCCTGACTTTC	CASSGRLTGANVLTF
.	TRBV4-1	.	TRBJ1-1	TGCGCCAGCAGCCAAGCCCCCCCAGTCAACACTGAAGCTTTCTTT	CASSQAPPVNTEAFF
.	TRBV6-2/TRBV6-3	.	TRBJ2-3	TGTGCCAGCAGTTACTCCAATTACGCAGATACGCAGTATTTT	CASSYSNYADTQYF
.	TRBV7-9	.	TRBJ1-1	TGTGCCAGCAGCTCCCTATCGGGTCTCACGAACACTGAAGCTTTCTTT	CASSSLSGLTNTEAFF
TRBD1	TRBV12-3/TRBV12-4	.	TRBJ2-3	TGTGCCACCCTGGGTAGGGACAGTTCCACAGATACGCAGTATTTT	CATLGRDSSTDTQYF
.	TRBV5-1	.	TRBJ1-5	TGCGCCAGCAGCCACTCAGGGAATGGCAATCAGCCCCAGCATTTT	CASSHSGNGNQPQHF
.	TRBV5-6	.	TRBJ1-2	TGTGCCAGCAGCTTGAATGAGGGGACTTACTATGGCTACACCTTC	CASSLNEGTYYGYTF
.	TRBV9	.	TRBJ1-3	TGTGCCAGCAGCGCCACAGGGCCCGTCTCTGGAAACACCATATATTTT	CASSATGPVSGNTIYF
.	TRBV9	.	TRBJ1-2	TGTGCCAGCAGCGTCCGAGACAGAGCTAACTATGGCTACACCTTC	CASSVRDRANYGYTF
.	TRBV7-2	.	TRBJ2-1	TGTGCCAGCAGCATGCTCCTCTCCTACAATGAGCAGTTCTTC	CASSMLLSYNEQFF
.	TRBV4-3	.	TRBJ2-1	TGCGCCAGCAGCCAAGATAGTACGGGGGGCCCCTACAATGAGCAGTTCTTC	CASSQDSTGGPYNEQFF
.	TRBV11-2	.	TRBJ1-2	TGTGCCAGCAGCTTAGGGGCCAGCTATGGCTACACCTTC	CASSLGASYGYTF
.	TRBV3-1	.	TRBJ2-3	TGTGCCAGCAGCCAAAGGACAGATACGCAGTATTTT	CASSQRTDTQYF
.	TRBV30	.	TRBJ2-3	TGTGCCTGGAGTGTCGGCCAGGGGCCAGATACGCAGTATTTT	CAWSVGQGPDTQYF
.	TRBV3-1	.	TRBJ1-3	TGTGCCAGCGCTGACAGATACTCTGGAAACACCATATATTTT	CASADRYSGNTIYF
TRBD1	TRBV6-5	.	TRBJ2-5	TGTGCCAGCAGTACAGGGGCGCTTCAAGAGACCCAGTACTTC	CASSTGALQETQYF
TRBD2	TRBV7-8	.	TRBJ2-1	TGTGCCAGCAGCGACCCGTCTAGCGGTTGGGATGAGCAGTTCTTC	CASSDPSSGWDEQFF
.	TRBV9	.	TRBJ2-1	TGTGCCAGCAGCCAGCAGGGGGGCAATGAGCAGTTCTTC	CASSQQGGNEQFF
.	TRBV9	.	TRBJ1-1	TGTGCCAGCGCTCCGGGTGGGAACACTGAAGCTTTCTTT	CASAPGGNTEAFF
.	TRBV6-2/TRBV6-3	.	TRBJ2-3	TGTGCCAGCAGTTACTCGATGGGGGGCGCCGAAGATACGCAGTATTTT	CASSYSMGGAEDTQYF
TRBD1	TRBV14	.	TRBJ2-7	TGTGCCAGCAGCCAAGAAGTCGGGACAGACTCCTACGAGCAGTACTTC	CASSQEVGTDSYEQYF
TRBD1	TRBV19	.	TRBJ2-6	TGTGCCAGTACCCCACGGGACAGGGCGGGCGGGGCCAACGTCCTGACTTTC	CASTPRDRAGGANVLTF
.	TRBV7-8	.	TRBJ1-6	TGTGCCAGCAGCTTAGGTTCCGGGACCGACAATTCACCCCTCCACTTT	CASSLGSGTDNSPLHF
.	TRBV3-1	.	TRBJ1-5	TGTGCCAGCAGCGGCGATGGGGTTCAGTCCCAGCATTTT	CASSGDGVQSQHF
TRBD1	TRBV4-2	.	TRBJ2-3	TGTGCCAGCAGCCAAGAAAGACAGGGGCTCACAGATACGCAGTATTTT	CASSQERQGLTDTQYF
.	TRBV4-3	.	TRBJ2-1	TGCGCCAGCAGCCAAGGAACCGGGGTCGATGAGCAGTTCTTC	CASSQGTGVDEQFF
TRBD1	TRBV7-2	.	TRBJ2-2	TGTGCCAGCAGCTTAACAGGGGGCGATAACACCGGGGAGCTGTTTTTT	CASSLTGGDNTGELFF
.	TRBV9	.	TRBJ1-1	TGTGCCAGCAGCGTAGGTGGGGGCCCTTATCTGAACACTGAAGCTTTCTTT	CASSVGGGPYLNTEAFF
.	TRBV5-1	.	TRBJ1-6	TGCGCCAGCAGCTTGGACGCACAGGGCTCACCCCTCCACTTT	CASSLDAQGSPLHF